This TCR beta chain was identified in a study of blood T cell repertoires in COVID-19. Study context: COVID-19 samples from acute and convalescent phases originated in the United States, Italy and Spain. PBMCs, B-cell-depleted T cells, or T cells provided the cDNA or gDNA that made up the material.

Methods used by the authors: How many nucleated cells were present was estimated from reference gene primer amplification. Clones were sequenced by immunoSEQ multiplex PCR, and TCRdb holds only the in-frame ones, with some missing. The DNA was the basis for D and trimming; V, J and clone size are from that table. Of tens of thousands of clones listed, roughly 85% were seen once; the top ten hold approximately 26%. Input material: peripheral blood. The receptor was derived from a man aged 55 to 70 with active or convalescent COVID-19.

The DNA of the CDR3 is TGTGCCAGTAGTTTCACAGGGGGCCAGCCCCAGCATTTT. Translation gives CASSFTGGQPQHF. J is TRBJ1-5 and V is TRBV19; TRBD1 aligns across 9 bases. Germline V gene sequence: CDR1 LNHDA, CDR2 SQIVND (reference sequence). V gave up 5 bases and J gave up 7 bases; unmatched junction bases: 3. The CDR3 is made up of 13 amino acids.